This T cell receptor beta chain was sequenced for a study of T cells in Graves' hyperthyroidism and ophthalmopathy. Notes on the study in general: Ophthalmopathy, as predicted by the model, came a median 6.5 months after the prediction. By a 13 V-J model, ophthalmopathy was set apart from stable hyperthyroidism.

This clonotype occurred many times. The antigen is unknown. Patients having uncontrolled infection, another autoimmune disease, pregnancy or lactation were not included. The study based diagnoses on clinical symptoms, serum thyroxine and TRAb, thyroid ultrasound and orbital computed tomography. Using RNA transcripts as the source, TCR beta CDR3 regions were amplified. First-round RT-PCR with HTBI primers amplified the TCR CDR3 region. One entry per CDR3 protein results from TCRdb running MiXCR on the multiplex PCR reads. The sample has under 700,000 distinct CDR3 sequences, 15% to 20% seen once. Losses at the gene ends were 0 bases for V and 4 bases for J; bases not matched to a gene: 12. CDR3 length equals 18 residues. Looked up from germline, CDR1 is MNHEY and CDR2 is SVGAGI.

What was sequenced was blood. This chain uses TRBV6-5 with TRBJ2-3; 8 bases are a match to TRBD2. This TCR was recovered from a woman aged 18 to 35 with Graves' hyperthyroidism. The CDR3 reads CASSYSGRGGDFADTQYF. CDR3 DNA sequence: TGTGCCAGCAGTTACTCGGGACGGGGGGGCGATTTTGCAGATACGCAGTATTTT.